These T cell receptor beta chains were read from a single sample in a study of spatial heterogeneity in lung cancer. TCRdb used MiXCR to reprocess the 5' RACE reads, holding one entry per CDR3 protein. The sample consists of about 50,000 distinct CDR3 sequences, approximately 7.6% of them appearing once. This specimen was PBMCs, taken at surgery. The receptors here all came from a female donor with early-stage non-small cell lung cancer. Each CDR3 is given with its conserved first and last residue. The D gene is left open where the match is weak. Size is stated for part of the rows, as once, few or many counts, or as a class when the clone is expanded.

cdr3_aa: CASSGAISGANVLTF; cdr3_nt: TGTGCCAGCAGCGGCGCGATCTCTGGGGCCAACGTCCTGACTTTC; d_call: .; j_call: TRBJ2-6; clone_size: .; v_call: TRBV6-2/TRBV6-3
cdr3_aa: CSAIATGTYEQYF; cdr3_nt: TGCAGTGCAATCGCCACAGGGACCTACGAGCAGTACTTC; d_call: .; j_call: TRBJ2-7; clone_size: .; v_call: TRBV20-1
cdr3_aa: CASSESGSQGNEQYF; cdr3_nt: TGCGCCAGCAGTGAGTCGGGGAGCCAAGGAAACGAGCAGTACTTC; d_call: .; j_call: TRBJ2-7; clone_size: few; v_call: TRBV10-1
cdr3_aa: CAWGGGNYEQYF; cdr3_nt: TGTGCCTGGGGGGGGGGGAACTACGAGCAGTACTTC; d_call: TRBD2; j_call: TRBJ2-7; clone_size: .; v_call: TRBV30
cdr3_aa: CASGSAQGFTGELFF; cdr3_nt: TGTGCCAGCGGTAGTGCACAGGGATTCACCGGGGAGCTGTTTTTT; d_call: .; j_call: TRBJ2-2; clone_size: many; v_call: TRBV7-6
cdr3_aa: CASSIRSTGNPNQPQHF; cdr3_nt: TGTGCCAGTAGTATCAGGAGTACAGGAAACCCGAATCAGCCCCAGCATTTT; d_call: .; j_call: TRBJ1-5; clone_size: .; v_call: TRBV19
cdr3_aa: CASSRGHYYEQYF; cdr3_nt: TGTGCCAGCAGCCGAGGACATTACTACGAGCAGTACTTC; d_call: .; j_call: TRBJ2-7; clone_size: .; v_call: TRBV6-5
cdr3_aa: CASSSPRASQETQYF; cdr3_nt: TGTGCCAGCAGTTCCCCGCGGGCCTCCCAAGAGACCCAGTACTTC; d_call: .; j_call: TRBJ2-5; clone_size: many; v_call: TRBV6-5
cdr3_aa: CASSLSLASRTLHF; cdr3_nt: TGCGCCAGCAGCTTGAGTCTGGCCTCCCGGACCCTCCACTTT; d_call: .; j_call: TRBJ1-6; clone_size: many; v_call: TRBV5-1
cdr3_aa: CASSLTDLGYEQYF; cdr3_nt: TGTGCCAGCAGTCTTACCGACTTGGGCTACGAGCAGTACTTC; d_call: .; j_call: TRBJ2-7; clone_size: many; v_call: TRBV28
cdr3_aa: CASSPLAGGGTGELFF; cdr3_nt: TGTGCCAGCAGTCCCTTAGCGGGGGGCGGTACCGGGGAGCTGTTTTTT; d_call: TRBD2; j_call: TRBJ2-2; clone_size: many; v_call: TRBV6-1
cdr3_aa: CASSLPRGEQFF; cdr3_nt: TGTGCCAGCAGTTTACCGCGGGGGGAGCAGTTCTTC; d_call: TRBD2; j_call: TRBJ2-1; clone_size: few; v_call: TRBV28
cdr3_aa: CASSEVEGASNSPLHF; cdr3_nt: TGTGCCAGCAGTGAAGTAGAGGGAGCGAGCAATTCACCCCTCCACTTT; d_call: .; j_call: TRBJ1-6; clone_size: few; v_call: TRBV6-1
cdr3_aa: CASTLEGAEGSPLHF; cdr3_nt: TGTGCCAGCACCCTCGAGGGGGCGGAGGGTTCACCCCTCCACTTT; d_call: TRBD1; j_call: TRBJ1-6; clone_size: many; v_call: TRBV13
cdr3_aa: CASSTVNSNQPQHF; cdr3_nt: TGTGCCAGCAGCACAGTCAATAGCAATCAGCCCCAGCATTTT; d_call: .; j_call: TRBJ1-5; clone_size: .; v_call: TRBV2
cdr3_aa: CASSLDGIYTDTQYF; cdr3_nt: TGCGCCAGCAGCCTGGACGGAATCTACACAGATACGCAGTATTTT; d_call: .; j_call: TRBJ2-3; clone_size: few; v_call: TRBV5-1
cdr3_aa: CASSQAAVLNEKLFF; cdr3_nt: TGTGCCAGCAGCCAGGCGGCGGTCCTTAATGAAAAACTGTTTTTT; d_call: .; j_call: TRBJ1-4; clone_size: many; v_call: TRBV7-8
cdr3_aa: CASSLGQGVYEQYF; cdr3_nt: TGTGCCAGCAGTTTGGGACAGGGGGTGTACGAGCAGTACTTC; d_call: TRBD1; j_call: TRBJ2-7; clone_size: .; v_call: TRBV12-3/TRBV12-4
cdr3_aa: CASSIARGLGQPQHF; cdr3_nt: TGTGCCAGTAGTATAGCAAGGGGCCTCGGGCAGCCCCAGCATTTT; d_call: .; j_call: TRBJ1-5; clone_size: .; v_call: TRBV19
cdr3_aa: CASSSGDTQYF; cdr3_nt: TGTGCCAGCAGTTCGGGAGATACGCAGTATTTT; d_call: .; j_call: TRBJ2-3; clone_size: .; v_call: TRBV6-5
cdr3_aa: CASSLTSGGGADTQYF; cdr3_nt: TGTGCCAGCAGCCTGACTAGCGGGGGGGGGGCAGATACGCAGTATTTT; d_call: TRBD2; j_call: TRBJ2-3; clone_size: .; v_call: TRBV7-2
cdr3_aa: CASSLEGTDGYTF; cdr3_nt: TGTGCCAGCAGCTTGGAGGGAACCGATGGCTACACCTTC; d_call: .; j_call: TRBJ1-2; clone_size: .; v_call: TRBV5-6
cdr3_aa: CSARGGQYGQETQYF; cdr3_nt: TGCAGTGCTAGGGGCGGACAGTACGGCCAAGAGACCCAGTACTTC; d_call: .; j_call: TRBJ2-5; clone_size: many; v_call: TRBV20-1
cdr3_aa: CASSPGGQGNTEAFF; cdr3_nt: TGTGCCAGCAGCCCCGGGGGGCAGGGGAACACTGAAGCTTTCTTT; d_call: .; j_call: TRBJ1-1; clone_size: few; v_call: TRBV13
cdr3_aa: CASSWPLRLAGLKDTQYF; cdr3_nt: TGTGCCAGCAGCTGGCCCCTCAGACTAGCGGGGCTGAAAGATACGCAGTATTTT; d_call: TRBD2; j_call: TRBJ2-3; clone_size: many; v_call: TRBV7-9
cdr3_aa: CSARVGTAPRELFF; cdr3_nt: TGCAGTGCTAGAGTTGGGACTGCGCCCCGGGAGCTGTTTTTT; d_call: .; j_call: TRBJ2-2; clone_size: .; v_call: TRBV20-1